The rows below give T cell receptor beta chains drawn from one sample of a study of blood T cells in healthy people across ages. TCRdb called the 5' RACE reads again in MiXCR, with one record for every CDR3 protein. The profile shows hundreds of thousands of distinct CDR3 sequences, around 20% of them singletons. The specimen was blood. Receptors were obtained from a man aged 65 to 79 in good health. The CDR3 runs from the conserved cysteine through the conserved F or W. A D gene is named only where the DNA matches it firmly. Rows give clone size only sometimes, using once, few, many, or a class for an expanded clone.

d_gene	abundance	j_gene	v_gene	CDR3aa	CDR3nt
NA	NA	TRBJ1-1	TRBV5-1	CASSLAGGGEIRTEAFF	TGCGCCAGCAGCTTGGCCGGGGGCGGCGAAATTCGCACTGAAGCTTTCTTT
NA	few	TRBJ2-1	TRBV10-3	CAISAAGSSYNEQFF	TGTGCCATCAGTGCGGCGGGTAGCTCCTACAATGAGCAGTTCTTC
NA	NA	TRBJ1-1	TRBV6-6	CASSYPPGAMNTEAFF	TGTGCCAGCAGTTATCCCCCCGGGGCAATGAACACTGAAGCTTTCTTT
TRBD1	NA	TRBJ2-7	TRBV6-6	CASSYSTGTAYEQYF	TGTGCCAGCAGTTACTCGACAGGGACGGCCTACGAGCAGTACTTC
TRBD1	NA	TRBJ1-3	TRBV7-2	CASSRQGAGNTIYF	TGTGCCAGCAGCCGTCAGGGGGCTGGAAACACCATATATTTT
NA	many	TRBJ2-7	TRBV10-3	CAISGGGSSYEQYF	TGTGCCATCAGTGGTGGGGGGTCCTCCTACGAGCAGTACTTC
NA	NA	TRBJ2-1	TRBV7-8	CASSLGSPSRYYNEQFF	TGTGCCAGCAGCTTAGGGAGCCCTTCACGCTATTACAATGAGCAGTTCTTC
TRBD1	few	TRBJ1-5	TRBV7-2	CASSLPRTGVNQPQHF	TGTGCCAGCAGCTTACCTAGGACAGGGGTCAATCAGCCCCAGCATTTT
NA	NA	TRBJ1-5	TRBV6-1	CASNSHNQPQHF	TGTGCCTCGAACAGTCACAATCAGCCCCAGCATTTT
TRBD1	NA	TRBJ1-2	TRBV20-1	CSVRAVDRVDYGYTF	TGCAGTGTTAGAGCCGTCGACAGGGTAGACTATGGCTACACCTTC
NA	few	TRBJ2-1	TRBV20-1	CSASFRDRGSYNEQFF	TGCAGTGCTAGCTTCCGGGACCGTGGGTCCTACAATGAGCAGTTCTTC
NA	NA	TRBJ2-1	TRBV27	CASSLQGGTTYNEQFF	TGTGCCAGCAGTCTGCAAGGGGGGACTACCTACAATGAGCAGTTCTTC
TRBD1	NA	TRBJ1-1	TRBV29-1	CSVVDRVGNTEAFF	TGCAGCGTTGTTGACAGGGTCGGGAACACCGAAGCTTTCTTT
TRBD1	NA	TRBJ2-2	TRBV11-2	CASSLEVLRSWTGDTGELFF	TGTGCCAGCAGCTTAGAAGTGCTTAGAAGCTGGACAGGGGACACCGGGGAGCTGTTTTTT
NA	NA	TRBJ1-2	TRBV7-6	CASSPGTPSLFNYGYTF	TGTGCCAGCAGCCCGGGGACTCCTTCCCTATTTAACTATGGCTACACCTTC
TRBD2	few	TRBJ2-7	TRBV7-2	CASRKGLALNEQYF	TGTGCCAGCAGAAAGGGACTAGCGTTGAACGAGCAGTACTTC
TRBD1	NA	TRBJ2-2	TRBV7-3	CASSVTGTGTTGELFF	TGTGCCAGCAGCGTAACCGGGACAGGGACCACCGGGGAGCTGTTTTTT
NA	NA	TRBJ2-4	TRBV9	CASSVGVESIQYF	TGTGCCAGCAGCGTAGGGGTCGAGTCCATTCAGTACTTC